This is a list of T cell receptor beta chains from one sample in a study of T cell responses to AZD1222 COVID-19 vaccine. Sequencing used immunoSEQ multiplex PCR; TCRdb keeps in-frame clones, though not all of them. The data contain 120,000 or so clones, 75% to 90% of them seen just once; the ten biggest clones take up 8.5% to 14%. The sequences come from peripheral blood, collected on day 0 of MenACWY control vaccination. All receptors come from an adult in good health. Both conserved end residues are part of each CDR3. D genes are given only for firm matches. The listing skips clone size in some rows; elsewhere it reads once, few, many or a size class.

CDR3 length,V gene,D gene,clone size,J gene,CDR3 DNA,CDR3 protein
13,TRBV18,.,.,TRBJ2-7,TGTGCCAGCTCACCAGCGGACGGCTACGAGCAGTACTTC,CASSPADGYEQYF
15,TRBV4-3,TRBD1,.,TRBJ2-7,TGCGCCAGCAGCCAAGCGACAGGGGAGGCCTACGAGCAGTACTTC,CASSQATGEAYEQYF
14,TRBV11-3,TRBD1,.,TRBJ2-1,TGTGCCAGCAGCTTCGTCAGGGGGAACAATGAGCAGTTCTTC,CASSFVRGNNEQFF
13,TRBV9,.,.,TRBJ1-2,TGTGCCAGCAGCGCCCTCGGCGCGTATGGCTACACCTTC,CASSALGAYGYTF
12,TRBV5-1,.,.,TRBJ1-2,TGCGCCAGCAGCTTGGGAGAGGATGGCTACACCTTC,CASSLGEDGYTF
14,TRBV27,TRBD1,.,TRBJ2-7,TGTGCCAGCAGTTTCAGGGGGAATTCTAGGGAGCAGTACTTC,CASSFRGNSREQYF
16,TRBV19,.,once,TRBJ2-1,TGTGCCAGTAGTATAGAGCAGCGAACCGATTACAATGAGCAGTTCTTC,CASSIEQRTDYNEQFF
14,TRBV2,TRBD2,once,TRBJ2-7,TGTGCCAGCACCCTGGCGGGGGGGTACTACGAGCAGTACTTC,CASTLAGGYYEQYF
13,TRBV5-4,.,.,TRBJ1-2,TGTGCCAGCAGCTTAATAGGGGCTCTTGGCTACACCTTC,CASSLIGALGYTF
14,TRBV4-2,TRBD2,.,TRBJ2-4,TGTGCCAGCAGCCCTGGGACTAGTGGAAACATTCAGTACTTC,CASSPGTSGNIQYF
15,TRBV5-1,TRBD1,.,TRBJ1-4,TGCGCCAGCAGCTTGGACGGGGACAGGGGGCAGAAACTGTTTTTT,CASSLDGDRGQKLFF
15,TRBV27,.,.,TRBJ2-2,TGTGCCAGCAGTTTTCGGCCGGGAGTATCCGGGGAGCTGTTTTTT,CASSFRPGVSGELFF
16,TRBV7-6,.,.,TRBJ1-3,TGTGCCAGCAGCTTAGGCGGGGTCCTCTCTGGAAACACCATATATTTT,CASSLGGVLSGNTIYF
16,TRBV18,TRBD1,.,TRBJ2-3,TGTGCCAGCTCACCTACCGGACAGGGGAGCACAGATACGCAGTATTTT,CASSPTGQGSTDTQYF
13,TRBV2,.,.,TRBJ1-2,TGTGCCAACCTAGACAGGACTAACTATGGCTACACCTTC,CANLDRTNYGYTF
18,TRBV7-8,TRBD2,.,TRBJ2-7,TGTGCCAGCAGCATCCCGACTAGCGGGAGAAAGAGCTCCTACGAGCAGTACTTC,CASSIPTSGRKSSYEQYF
12,TRBV13,.,.,TRBJ2-7,TGTGCCAGCAGCTTAGGCGTTGGCGAGCAGTACTTC,CASSLGVGEQYF
14,TRBV6-5,.,.,TRBJ2-1,TGTGCCAGCAGTTACTCCCGGGGGATCAATGAGCAGTTCTTC,CASSYSRGINEQFF
14,TRBV25-1,.,.,TRBJ1-4,TGTGCCAGCAGTGAATCGGCAACTAATGAAAAACTGTTTTTT,CASSESATNEKLFF
13,TRBV29-1,.,once,TRBJ1-1,TGCAGCGTTGAAGGTTACGGTTACACTGAAGCTTTCTTT,CSVEGYGYTEAFF
17,TRBV9,TRBD2,few,TRBJ2-1,TGTGCCAGCCCCAGGCTAGCGGGATTACGGTCCTACAATGAGCAGTTCTTC,CASPRLAGLRSYNEQFF
13,TRBV7-8,.,.,TRBJ2-3,TGTGCCAGCAGCTTAGGCCGCACAGATACGCAGTATTTT,CASSLGRTDTQYF
12,TRBV5-5,.,.,TRBJ2-1,TGTGCCAGCAGCTTTGGGGGATATGAGCAGTTCTTC,CASSFGGYEQFF
17,TRBV19,TRBD1,.,TRBJ1-1,TGTGCCAGTAGTCCCGACAGGGGGCGCATCTTGGACACTGAAGCTTTCTTT,CASSPDRGRILDTEAFF
14,TRBV5-1,.,.,TRBJ2-2,TGCGCCAGCAGCTTGTCGGAAACCACCGGGGAGCTGTTTTTT,CASSLSETTGELFF
15,TRBV27,.,.,TRBJ1-2,TGTGCCAGCAGTTCCGCGGGCAAGGCTAACTATGGCTACACCTTC,CASSSAGKANYGYTF
12,TRBV6-5,.,.,TRBJ1-6,TGTGCCAGCAGTTACTCAAATTCACCCCTCCACTTT,CASSYSNSPLHF
13,TRBV7-9,.,.,TRBJ1-2,TGTGCCAGCAGCTGGGTCCCGGGTTATGGCTACACCTTC,CASSWVPGYGYTF
16,TRBV5-4,.,.,TRBJ1-3,TGTGCCAGCAGCTTGTGGGGGGGACTATCCGGAAACACCATATATTTT,CASSLWGGLSGNTIYF
14,TRBV5-1,TRBD1,.,TRBJ1-4,TGCGCCAGCAGCTTGGGGCAGGGGGACGAAAAACTGTTTTTT,CASSLGQGDEKLFF
15,TRBV5-1,.,.,TRBJ2-1,TGCGCCAGCAGCTCGGGGGAGACCTCCTACAATGAGCAGTTCTTC,CASSSGETSYNEQFF
17,TRBV27,.,.,TRBJ1-3,TGTGCCAGCAGTCCTACCCAAGGACGCTACTCTGGAAACACCATATATTTT,CASSPTQGRYSGNTIYF
16,TRBV4-1,TRBD1,.,TRBJ1-5,TGCGCCAGCAGCCACGCCGGACAGGGAAAAAATCAGCCCCAGCATTTT,CASSHAGQGKNQPQHF
14,TRBV3-1/TRBV3-2,TRBD2,.,TRBJ2-7,TGTGCCAGCAGCCCACCGGGACTAGCGGGGGAGCAGTACTTC,CASSPPGLAGEQYF
13,TRBV12-3/TRBV12-4,.,.,TRBJ1-4,TGTGCCAGCAGCCGAGGGACGCATGAAAAACTGCTTTTT,CASSRGTHEKLLF
15,TRBV6-6,TRBD2,.,TRBJ2-5,TGTGCCAGCAGTCCCCTGACTAGCGGAAAAGAGACCCAGTACTTC,CASSPLTSGKETQYF
14,TRBV24-1,TRBD1,few,TRBJ1-2,TGTGCCACCAGCCGAGGGGAGGGGGCTTCTGGCTACACCTTC,CATSRGEGASGYTF
13,TRBV5-6,.,.,TRBJ2-5,TGTGCCAGCAGCTTGGCAGGGACAGAGACCCAGTACTTC,CASSLAGTETQYF
15,TRBV4-1,.,.,TRBJ1-5,TGCGCCAGCAGCCAAGATGGGTCAGGGAGACAGCCCCAGCATTTT,CASSQDGSGRQPQHF
15,TRBV5-1,TRBD1,.,TRBJ2-1,TGCGCCAGCAGCTTGGCAGGGGGCGAATACAATGAGCAGTTCTTC,CASSLAGGEYNEQFF
12,TRBV29-1,.,few,TRBJ2-1,TGCAGCGGTAGCGCTACCAGCAATGAGCAGTTCTTC,CSGSATSNEQFF
17,TRBV11-2,TRBD2,.,TRBJ2-1,TGTGCCAGCAGCTTAGAGTACGCGGGAGTTAGCTACAATGAGCAGTTCTTC,CASSLEYAGVSYNEQFF
14,TRBV5-1,TRBD1,.,TRBJ1-4,TGCGCCAGCAGCCAGACAGGGAATAATGAAAAACTGTTTTTT,CASSQTGNNEKLFF
16,TRBV7-9,.,.,TRBJ2-5,TGTGCCAGCAGCTATGGACGGTTAGCCCTTAAAGAGGCCCAGTACTTC,CASSYGRLALKEAQYF
13,TRBV18,.,.,TRBJ1-1,TGTGCCAGCTCTGATGGACAGTCCCGAGAGGCTTTCTTT,CASSDGQSREAFF
11,TRBV24-1,.,.,TRBJ1-3,TGTGCCACCAGGGACGGAAACACCATATATTTT,CATRDGNTIYF
14,TRBV9,.,.,TRBJ1-1,TGTGCCAGCACACAGGGTACTATGAACACTGAAGCTTTCTTT,CASTQGTMNTEAFF
15,TRBV18,.,.,TRBJ2-1,TGTGCCAGCTCACCATGGCAGGTCTTGGGAAATGAGCAGTTCTTC,CASSPWQVLGNEQFF
17,TRBV4-1,TRBD1,.,TRBJ1-5,TGCGCCAGCAGCCAAGAATACGAGACAGGGATCAATCAGCCCCAGCATTTT,CASSQEYETGINQPQHF
12,TRBV6-2/TRBV6-3,.,.,TRBJ1-2,TGTGCCAGCAGTCATACAGTACGAGGCTACACCTTC,CASSHTVRGYTF
17,TRBV21-1,.,.,TRBJ1-5,TGTGCCAGCAGGGGAAGACCGGGACAGGATAGCAATCAGCCCCAGCATTTT,CASRGRPGQDSNQPQHF
15,TRBV30,TRBD1,few,TRBJ2-7,TGTGCCTGGAGTGTAACGGGACAGGGTTCCTACGAGCAGTACTTC,CAWSVTGQGSYEQYF
14,TRBV7-9,TRBD1,.,TRBJ1-1,TGTGCCAGCAGCGCCGGGACAGAGTACACTGAAGCTTTCTTT,CASSAGTEYTEAFF
15,TRBV5-4,TRBD1,.,TRBJ1-1,TGTGCCAGCAGCTCGGGACAGGGGGGTCACACTGAAGCTTTCTTT,CASSSGQGGHTEAFF
14,TRBV2,TRBD1,.,TRBJ1-1,TGTGCCAGCAAACTTGGACAGGGGTACACTGAAGCTTTCTTT,CASKLGQGYTEAFF
10,TRBV23-1,.,.,TRBJ2-7,TGCGCCAGCGGTAGGTACGAGCAGTACTTC,CASGRYEQYF
14,TRBV7-3,.,few,TRBJ2-2,TGTGCCAGCAGCTCTGGCCCTTGGGCCGGGGAGCTGTTTTTT,CASSSGPWAGELFF
13,TRBV5-6,.,once,TRBJ1-1,TGTGCCAGCAGCTTGGAAGGGAACACTGAAGCTTTCTTT,CASSLEGNTEAFF
14,TRBV6-2/TRBV6-3,.,.,TRBJ2-7,TGTGCCAGCAGTTACGGGGGGATGCGCTACGAGCAGTACTTC,CASSYGGMRYEQYF
15,TRBV4-2,TRBD1,.,TRBJ1-2,TGTGCCAGCAGCCAAGGAAAGGGGGCGGTCAATGGCTACACCTTC,CASSQGKGAVNGYTF